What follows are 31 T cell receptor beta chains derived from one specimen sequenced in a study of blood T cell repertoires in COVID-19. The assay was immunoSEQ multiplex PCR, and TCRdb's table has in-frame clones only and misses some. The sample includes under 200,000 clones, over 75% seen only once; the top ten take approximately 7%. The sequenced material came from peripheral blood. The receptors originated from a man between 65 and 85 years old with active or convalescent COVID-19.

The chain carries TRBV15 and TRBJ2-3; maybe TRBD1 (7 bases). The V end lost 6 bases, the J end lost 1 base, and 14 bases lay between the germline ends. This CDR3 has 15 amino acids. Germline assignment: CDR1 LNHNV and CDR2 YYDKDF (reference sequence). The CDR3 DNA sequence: TGTGCCACCAGACCTGGAGGGGGCGGCACAGATACGCAGTATTTT. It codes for CATRPGGGGTDTQYF. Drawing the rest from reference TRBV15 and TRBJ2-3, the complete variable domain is DAMVIQNPRYQVTQFGKPVTLSCSQTLNHNVMYWYQQKSSQAPKLLFHYYDKDFNNEADTPDNFQSRRPNTSFCFLDIRSPGLGDTAMYLCATRPGGGGTDTQYFGPGTRLTVL.

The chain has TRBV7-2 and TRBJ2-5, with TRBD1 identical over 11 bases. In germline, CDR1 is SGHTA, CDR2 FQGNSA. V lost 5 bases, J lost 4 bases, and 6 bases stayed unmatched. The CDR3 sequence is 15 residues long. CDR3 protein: CASSAPGTGGETQYF. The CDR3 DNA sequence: TGTGCCAGCAGCGCCCCCGGGACAGGGGGAGAGACCCAGTACTTC.

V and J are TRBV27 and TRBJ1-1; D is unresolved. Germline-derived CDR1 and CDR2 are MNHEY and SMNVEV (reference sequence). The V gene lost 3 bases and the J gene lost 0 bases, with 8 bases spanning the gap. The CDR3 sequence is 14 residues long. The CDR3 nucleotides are TGTGCCAGCAGTTTCGGCGGGGTGAACACTGAAGCTTTCTTT. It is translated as CASSFGGVNTEAFF.

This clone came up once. Here the CDR3 DNA reads TGCAGCGCAATTGGACAGGGAAAAACTAACTATGGCTACACCTTC. It codes for CSAIGQGKTNYGYTF. V and J are TRBV29-1 and TRBJ1-2, with 8 bases matching TRBD1. The CDR3 sequence is 15 residues long. V was clipped by 7 bases and J by 0 bases; unmatched bases: 10. CDR1 is SQVTM, CDR2 ANQGSEA, per germline.

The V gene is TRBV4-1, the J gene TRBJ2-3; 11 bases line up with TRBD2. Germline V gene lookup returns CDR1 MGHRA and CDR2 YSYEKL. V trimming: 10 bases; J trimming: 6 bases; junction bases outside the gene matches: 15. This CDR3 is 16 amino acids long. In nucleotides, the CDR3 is TGCGCCACGCGACTAGCGGGAAGTATGTTGGGTGATACGCAGTATTTT. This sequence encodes CATRLAGSMLGDTQYF.

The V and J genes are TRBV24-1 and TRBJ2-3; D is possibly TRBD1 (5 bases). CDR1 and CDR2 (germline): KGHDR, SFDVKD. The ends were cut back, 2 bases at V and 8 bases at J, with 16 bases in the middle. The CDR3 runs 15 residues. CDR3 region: CATSDSQLQDGTQYF. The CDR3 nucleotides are TGTGCCACCAGTGATTCCCAATTACAGGACGGTACGCAGTATTTT.

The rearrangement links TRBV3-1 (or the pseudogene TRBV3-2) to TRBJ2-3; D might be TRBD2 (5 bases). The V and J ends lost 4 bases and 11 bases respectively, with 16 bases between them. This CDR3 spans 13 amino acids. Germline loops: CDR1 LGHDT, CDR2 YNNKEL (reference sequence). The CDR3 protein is CASSLSSPGRQYF. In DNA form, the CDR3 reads TGTGCCAGCAGCCTTTCTTCACCGGGGAGGCAGTATTTT.

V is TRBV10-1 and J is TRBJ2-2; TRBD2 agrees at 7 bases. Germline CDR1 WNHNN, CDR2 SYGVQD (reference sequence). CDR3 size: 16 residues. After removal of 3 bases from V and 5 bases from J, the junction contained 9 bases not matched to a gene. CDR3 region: CASSDPRGSETGELFF. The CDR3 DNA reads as TGCGCCAGCAGTGACCCGCGCGGGAGTGAAACCGGGGAGCTGTTTTTT.

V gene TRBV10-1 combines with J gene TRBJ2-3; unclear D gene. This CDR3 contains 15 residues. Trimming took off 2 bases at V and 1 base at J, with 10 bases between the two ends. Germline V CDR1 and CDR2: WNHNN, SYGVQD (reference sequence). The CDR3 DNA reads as TGCGCCAGCAGTGAGCCCGGCGGAGGCACAGATACGCAGTATTTT. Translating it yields CASSEPGGGTDTQYF.

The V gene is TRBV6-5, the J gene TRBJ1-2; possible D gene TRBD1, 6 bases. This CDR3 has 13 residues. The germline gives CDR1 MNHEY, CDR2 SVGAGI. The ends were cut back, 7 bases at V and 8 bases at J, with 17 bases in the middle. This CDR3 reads CASILLQGYGYTF. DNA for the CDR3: TGTGCCAGCATCCTTTTGCAGGGGTACGGCTACACCTTC.

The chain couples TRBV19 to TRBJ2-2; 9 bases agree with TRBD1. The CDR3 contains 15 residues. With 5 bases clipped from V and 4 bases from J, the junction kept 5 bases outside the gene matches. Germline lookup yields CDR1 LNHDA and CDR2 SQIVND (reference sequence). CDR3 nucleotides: TGTGCCAGTAGTCCTGACAGGGGGGGCACCGGGGAGCTGTTTTTT. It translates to CASSPDRGGTGELFF.

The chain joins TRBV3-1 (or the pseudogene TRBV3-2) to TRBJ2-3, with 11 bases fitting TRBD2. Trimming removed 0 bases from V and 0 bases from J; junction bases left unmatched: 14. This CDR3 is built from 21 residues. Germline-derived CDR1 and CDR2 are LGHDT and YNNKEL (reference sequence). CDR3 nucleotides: TGTGCCAGCAGCCAAGATCCCCTAGCGGGGGGCTTCACACCTAGCACAGATACGCAGTATTTT. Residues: CASSQDPLAGGFTPSTDTQYF.

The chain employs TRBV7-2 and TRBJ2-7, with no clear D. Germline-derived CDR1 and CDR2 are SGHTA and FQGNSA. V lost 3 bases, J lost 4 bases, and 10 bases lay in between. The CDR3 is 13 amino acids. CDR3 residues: CASSFLPYYEQYF. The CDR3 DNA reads TGTGCCAGCAGCTTCCTTCCTTATTACGAGCAGTACTTC.

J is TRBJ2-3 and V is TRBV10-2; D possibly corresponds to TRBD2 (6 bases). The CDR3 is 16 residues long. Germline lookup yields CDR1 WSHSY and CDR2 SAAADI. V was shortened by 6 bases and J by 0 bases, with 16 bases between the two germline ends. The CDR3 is CASRGGLARSTDTQYF. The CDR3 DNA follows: TGCGCCAGCAGGGGGGGTCTAGCGCGAAGCACAGATACGCAGTATTTT.

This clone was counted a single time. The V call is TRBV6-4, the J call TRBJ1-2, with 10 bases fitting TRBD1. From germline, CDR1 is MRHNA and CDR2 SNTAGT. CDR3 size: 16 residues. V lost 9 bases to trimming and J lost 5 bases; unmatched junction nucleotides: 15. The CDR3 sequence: CARPLHGQGVFYGYTF. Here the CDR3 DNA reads TGTGCCAGGCCGTTACACGGACAGGGGGTATTTTATGGCTACACCTTC.

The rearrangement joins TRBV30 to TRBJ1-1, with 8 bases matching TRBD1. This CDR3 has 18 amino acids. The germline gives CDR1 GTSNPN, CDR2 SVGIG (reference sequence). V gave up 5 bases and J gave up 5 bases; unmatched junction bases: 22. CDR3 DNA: TGTGCCTGGTCTCACCTCCGGACAGGGCGGGGAAGTAAAACTGAAGCTTTCTTT. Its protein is CAWSHLRTGRGSKTEAFF.

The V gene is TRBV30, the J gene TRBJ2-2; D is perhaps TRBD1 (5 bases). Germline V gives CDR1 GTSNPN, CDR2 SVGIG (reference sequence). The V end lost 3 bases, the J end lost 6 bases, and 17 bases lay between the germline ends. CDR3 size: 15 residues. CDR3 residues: CAWSVGRSSSGELFF. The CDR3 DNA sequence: TGTGCCTGGAGCGTGGGGCGTAGTAGCTCCGGGGAGCTGTTTTTT.

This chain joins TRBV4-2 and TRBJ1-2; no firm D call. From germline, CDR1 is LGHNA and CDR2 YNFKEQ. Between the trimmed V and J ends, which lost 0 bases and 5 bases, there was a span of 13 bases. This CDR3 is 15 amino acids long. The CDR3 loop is CASSQDSPIRYGYTF. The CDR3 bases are TGTGCCAGCAGCCAAGATTCGCCTATAAGATATGGCTACACCTTC.

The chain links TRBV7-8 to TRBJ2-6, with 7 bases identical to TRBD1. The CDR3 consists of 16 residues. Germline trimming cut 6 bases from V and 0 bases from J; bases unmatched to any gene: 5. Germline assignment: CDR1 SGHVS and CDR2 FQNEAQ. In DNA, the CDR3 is TGTGCCAGCAGACCTACAGGGGCCTCTGGGGCCAACGTCCTGACTTTC. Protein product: CASRPTGASGANVLTF.

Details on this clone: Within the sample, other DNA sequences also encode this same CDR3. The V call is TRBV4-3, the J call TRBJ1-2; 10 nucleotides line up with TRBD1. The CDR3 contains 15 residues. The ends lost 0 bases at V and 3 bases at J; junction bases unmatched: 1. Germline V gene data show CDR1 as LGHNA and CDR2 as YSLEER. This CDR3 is CASSQDGQGDYGYTF. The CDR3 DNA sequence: TGCGCCAGCAGCCAAGACGGACAGGGGGACTATGGCTACACCTTC.

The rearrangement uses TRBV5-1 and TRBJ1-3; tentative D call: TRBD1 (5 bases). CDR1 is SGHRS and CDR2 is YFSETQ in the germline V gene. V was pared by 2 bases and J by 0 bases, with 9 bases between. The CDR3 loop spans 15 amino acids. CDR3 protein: CASSFQGVSGNTIYF. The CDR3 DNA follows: TGCGCCAGCAGCTTTCAGGGTGTCTCTGGAAACACCATATATTTT. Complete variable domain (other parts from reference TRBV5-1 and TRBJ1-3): KAGVTQTPRYLIKTRGQQVTLSCSPISGHRSVSWYQQTPGQGLQFLFEYFSETQRNKGNFPGRFSGRQFSNSRSEMNVSTLELGDSALYLCASSFQGVSGNTIYFGEGSWLTVV.

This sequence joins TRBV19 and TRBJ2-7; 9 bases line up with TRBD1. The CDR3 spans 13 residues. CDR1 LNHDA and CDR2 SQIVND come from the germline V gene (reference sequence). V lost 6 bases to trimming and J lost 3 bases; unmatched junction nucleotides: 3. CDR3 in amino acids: CASSLGQGYEQYF. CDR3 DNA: TGTGCCAGTAGCTTGGGACAGGGCTACGAGCAGTACTTC.

The CDR3 here is CATVGQGQPDYEQYF. As DNA, the CDR3 is TGTGCCACAGTGGGACAGGGACAGCCAGACTACGAGCAGTACTTC. The genes are TRBV6-6 and TRBJ2-7, with TRBD1 matching 9 bases. CDR3 length: 15 amino acids. The junction had 13 bases not matched to a gene; V was cut back by 10 bases and J by 3 bases. Germline loops: CDR1 MNHNY, CDR2 SVGAGI (reference sequence).

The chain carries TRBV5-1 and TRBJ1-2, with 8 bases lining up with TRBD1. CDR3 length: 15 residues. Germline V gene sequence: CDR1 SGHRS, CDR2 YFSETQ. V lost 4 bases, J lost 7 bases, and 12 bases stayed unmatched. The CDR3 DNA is TGCGCCAGCAGCGAACCGGGGGCAGGGGGCTCTGGCTACACCTTC. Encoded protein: CASSEPGAGGSGYTF. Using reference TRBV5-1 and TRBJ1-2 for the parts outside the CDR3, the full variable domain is KAGVTQTPRYLIKTRGQQVTLSCSPISGHRSVSWYQQTPGQGLQFLFEYFSETQRNKGNFPGRFSGRQFSNSRSEMNVSTLELGDSALYLCASSEPGAGGSGYTFGSGTRLTVV.

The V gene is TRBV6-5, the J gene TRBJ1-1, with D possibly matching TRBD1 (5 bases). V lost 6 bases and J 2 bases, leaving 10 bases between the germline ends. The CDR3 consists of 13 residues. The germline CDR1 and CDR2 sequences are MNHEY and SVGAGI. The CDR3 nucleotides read TGTGCCAGCAGGGGGCAGACAAACACTGAAGCTTTCTTT. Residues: CASRGQTNTEAFF.

The CDR3 sequence is CASRDSFYGYTF. The DNA for the CDR3 is TGTGCCAGCAGGGACAGCTTCTATGGCTACACCTTC. The chain has TRBV2 and TRBJ1-2, with D possibly TRBD1 on 6 matching bases. Germline CDR1 is SNHLY and CDR2 is FYNNEI. V dropped 6 bases and J dropped 4 bases, with 9 bases sitting between them. The CDR3 has 12 amino acids.

CDR3 DNA: TGCGCCAGCAGCCTCTCGGGAGCGGGCGAAGAGACCCAGTACTTC. Its translation is CASSLSGAGEETQYF. The chain joins TRBV5-1 to TRBJ2-5, with D possibly matching TRBD2 (6 bases). The germline V and J ends were trimmed by 4 bases and 3 bases, with 16 bases remaining between them. CDR1 is SGHRS, CDR2 YFSETQ, per germline. The CDR3 extends over 15 amino acids.

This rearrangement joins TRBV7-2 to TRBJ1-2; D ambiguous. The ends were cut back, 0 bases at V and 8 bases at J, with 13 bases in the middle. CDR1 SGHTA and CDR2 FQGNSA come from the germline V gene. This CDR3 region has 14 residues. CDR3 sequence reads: CASSLALEGRGYTF. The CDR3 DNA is TGTGCCAGCAGCTTAGCGTTGGAAGGGAGGGGCTACACCTTC.

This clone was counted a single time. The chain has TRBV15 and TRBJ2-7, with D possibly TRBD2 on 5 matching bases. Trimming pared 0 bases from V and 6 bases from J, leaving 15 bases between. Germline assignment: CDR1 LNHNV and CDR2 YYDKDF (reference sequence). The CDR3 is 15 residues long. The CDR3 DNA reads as TGTGCCACCAGCAGAGAGGCGGTCGGGGTGGGCGAGCAGTACTTC. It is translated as CATSREAVGVGEQYF.

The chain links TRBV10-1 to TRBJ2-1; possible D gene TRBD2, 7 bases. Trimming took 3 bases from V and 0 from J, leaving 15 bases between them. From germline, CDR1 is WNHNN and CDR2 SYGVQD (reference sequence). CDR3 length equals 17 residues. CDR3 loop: CASSDWTRGGSYNEQFF. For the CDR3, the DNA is TGCGCCAGCAGTGACTGGACAAGGGGGGGCTCCTACAATGAGCAGTTCTTC.

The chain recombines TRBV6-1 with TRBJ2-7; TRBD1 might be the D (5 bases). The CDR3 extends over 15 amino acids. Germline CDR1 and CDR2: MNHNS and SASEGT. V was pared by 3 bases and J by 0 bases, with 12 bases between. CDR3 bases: TGTGCCAGCAGTGATAGACAGCTTAGCTCCTACGAGCAGTACTTC. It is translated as CASSDRQLSSYEQYF.